The clone carrying this TCR beta chain occurred many times. The antigen is not known. This entry comes from a study of blood T cells in healthy people across ages. Study-wide findings and caveats: Bulk PBMC profiling left naive and antigen-experienced comparisons inconclusive.

PCR was performed a second time for roughly 7 to 11 cycles using a sample-barcoded 5' primer and a J-beta primer mix. Each CDR3 protein gets one entry after TCRdb re-called the 5' RACE reads with MiXCR. This repertoire shows 850,000 or so distinct CDR3 sequences, more than 25% found once; its top ten account for around 16%. Trimming stripped 3 bases from V and 5 bases from J, with 11 bases between. The germline CDR1 and CDR2 sequences are DFQATT and SNEGSKA (reference sequence). The CDR3 contains 13 residues. Individuals who donated were healthy Caucasians from Russia aged roughly 6 to 90. This receptor was taken from a woman of 80 years or more in good health. The rearrangement joins TRBV20-1 to TRBJ1-5, with D perhaps matching TRBD1 (5 bases). Sequencing was carried out using blood. Here the CDR3 reads CSASGTADQPQHF. DNA for the CDR3: TGCAGTGCTAGCGGGACCGCCGATCAGCCCCAGCATTTT.